These 17 T cell receptor beta chains share one sample of origin, sequenced in a study of T cells after somatic rescue of genetic block. Sequenced by immunoSEQ multiplex PCR; TCRdb stores in-frame clones only, minus some. The sample has approximately 78,000 clones, more than 75% seen once. The sequencing sample was made of peripheral blood mononuclear cells (PBMCs). The receptor set was obtained from a man aged 25-45 years.

V usage is TRBV5-4 and J usage is TRBJ2-3; D is perhaps TRBD1 (8 bases). The CDR3 contains 16 residues. The ends were cut back, 4 bases at V and 2 bases at J, with 17 bases in the middle. Germline CDR1 and CDR2: SGHNT and YYREEE (reference sequence). The CDR3 protein is CASSQGAGDLTDTQYF. As DNA, the CDR3 is TGTGCCAGCAGCCAGGGGGCGGGGGACCTCACAGATACGCAGTATTTT.

V gene TRBV6-5 combines with J gene TRBJ2-1; the D gene is possibly TRBD2 (5 bases). The CDR3 covers 13 residues. Between the trimmed V and J ends, which lost 0 bases and 6 bases, there was a span of 6 bases. Germline CDR1 MNHEY, CDR2 SVGAGI. The CDR3 loop is CASSYSGSNEQFF. The CDR3 bases are TGTGCCAGCAGTTACTCGGGGAGCAATGAGCAGTTCTTC.

The J gene is TRBJ1-2, the V gene TRBV29-1; TRBD1 agrees at 7 bases. The CDR3 spans 14 residues. The V and J ends lost 4 bases and 5 bases, in that order; junction bases with no gene match: 10. From germline, CDR1 is SQVTM and CDR2 ANQGSEA. CDR3 coding DNA: TGCAGCGTTGCAGAAGTGGGACAGACGTATGGCTACACCTTC. Its protein product is CSVAEVGQTYGYTF.

The chain has TRBV30 and TRBJ2-7; D may correspond to TRBD1 or TRBD2 (5 bases each). The CDR3 extends over 14 amino acids. Trimming cost V 0 bases and J 8 bases, with 17 bases left between them. Germline lookup yields CDR1 GTSNPN and CDR2 SVGIG (reference sequence). In DNA, the CDR3 is TGTGCCTGGAGTGTACAAGCAGCCGGGGCGAAGCAGTACTTC. It codes for CAWSVQAAGAKQYF.

The CDR3 nucleotides are TGTGCCAGCAGTTTAGGGGGTGAGGGTCAGCCCCAGCATTTT. Protein: CASSLGGEGQPQHF. This chain uses TRBV6-6 with TRBJ1-5; a weak D match, TRBD1 (6 bases). V lost 4 bases to trimming and J lost 6 bases, with 13 bases between them. Germline CDR1 reads MNHNY; CDR2 reads SVGAGI (reference sequence). This CDR3 comprises 14 residues.

The rearrangement uses TRBV11-3 and TRBJ2-1, with TRBD2 identical over 10 bases. CDR3 size: 13 residues. CDR1 is SGHNT and CDR2 is YENEEA in the germline V gene. With V trimmed by 5 bases and J by 11 bases, 6 bases remained unmatched. CDR3 amino acids: CASSPPTSGKQFF. CDR3 DNA sequence: TGTGCCAGCAGCCCCCCCACTAGCGGGAAGCAGTTCTTC.

This chain uses TRBV11-1 with TRBJ2-6; D could derive from TRBD1 or TRBD2 (5 bases each). The length of the CDR3 is 13 residues. V was pared by 6 bases and J by 4 bases, with 7 bases between. The germline gives CDR1 SGHAT, CDR2 FQDESV (reference sequence). In nucleotides, the CDR3 is TGTGCCAGCAGGGGGACGGGGGCCAACGTCCTGACTTTC. Its protein is CASRGTGANVLTF.

The chain links TRBV11-3 to TRBJ2-3; no clear D gene. The germline gives CDR1 SGHNT, CDR2 YENEEA. V was clipped by 1 base and J by 4 bases, with 6 bases between them. The CDR3 has 13 amino acids. This CDR3 is CASSLAAADTQYF. The CDR3 bases are TGTGCCAGCAGCTTAGCCGCGGCAGATACGCAGTATTTT. Together with reference TRBV11-3 and TRBJ2-3, the CDR3 gives the full variable domain: EAGVVQSPRYKIIEKKQPVAFWCNPISGHNTLYWYLQNLGQGPELLIRYENEEAVDDSQLPKDRFSAERLKGVDSTLKIQPAELGDSAVYLCASSLAAADTQYFGPGTRLTVL.

The chain links TRBV7-9 to TRBJ1-6, with D uncertain. The V end was cut by 1 base, the J end by 6 bases, with 16 bases between. CDR1 is SEHNR, CDR2 FQNEAQ, per germline (reference sequence). The CDR3 totals 17 residues. The CDR3 bases are TGTGCCAGCAGCTTAGGGGTTCCCGGCGGCGGTAATTCACCCCTCCACTTT. As protein: CASSLGVPGGGNSPLHF.

The CDR3 region has the DNA TGTGCCAGCAGTTTAATGGTCAGGGGGCCCTACGAGCAGTACTTC. Translation: CASSLMVRGPYEQYF. The V call is TRBV28, the J call TRBJ2-7; the match to TRBD1 covers 8 bases. CDR3 length: 15 residues. Germline V lookup: CDR1 MDHEN, CDR2 SYDVKM. Germline trimming cut 2 bases from V and 2 bases from J; bases unmatched to any gene: 5.

The CDR3 nucleotides are TGTGCCATCAGTGAGTCCGGTTACACAGAGCAGTTCTTC. Translation: CAISESGYTEQFF. The genes are TRBV10-3 and TRBJ2-1; the D is unclear. CDR1 ENHRY and CDR2 SYGVKD come from the germline V gene. This CDR3 is 13 amino acids long. Trimming took 0 bases from V and 10 from J, leaving 10 bases between them.

The chain combines TRBV19 with TRBJ2-2, with 10 bases aligning to TRBD1. Germline values: CDR1 LNHDA, CDR2 SQIVND (reference sequence). Germline trimming cut 8 bases from V and 3 bases from J; bases unmatched to any gene: 6. CDR3 size: 15 residues. The CDR3 here is CASRDRGYYTGELFF. Here the CDR3 DNA reads TGTGCCAGTCGGGACAGGGGATACTACACCGGGGAGCTGTTTTTT.

J is TRBJ2-1 and V is TRBV6-6, with unresolved D. V was clipped by 4 bases and J by 6 bases, with 4 bases between them. This CDR3 contains 11 residues. Germline lookup yields CDR1 MNHNY and CDR2 SVGAGI (reference sequence). CDR3 amino acids: CASSSGNEQFF. CDR3 DNA: TGTGCCAGCAGTTCGGGCAATGAGCAGTTCTTC.

In its sample, this clone was seen a few times. The V gene is TRBV7-9, the J gene TRBJ2-3; possible D gene TRBD2, 6 bases. Trimming shortened V by 6 bases and J by 3 bases, and 16 bases separated the two germline ends. CDR3 length: 15 amino acids. Looked up from germline, CDR1 is SEHNR and CDR2 is FQNEAQ (reference sequence). The CDR3 DNA follows: TGTGCCAGCAGACTATCAAGGGCGGGGACAGATACGCAGTATTTT. This encodes CASRLSRAGTDTQYF.

The rearrangement links TRBV6-6 to TRBJ2-7; 9 nucleotides align to TRBD2. The germline CDR1 and CDR2 sequences are MNHNY and SVGAGI (reference sequence). This CDR3 is 14 amino acids long. V was pared by 5 bases and J by 5 bases, with 7 bases of the junction left unmatched. Here the CDR3 reads CASSPRREGNEQYF. In DNA, the CDR3 is TGTGCCAGCAGTCCCCGGCGGGAGGGTAACGAGCAGTACTTC.

This sequence joins TRBV10-1 and TRBJ2-1, with D maybe TRBD1 (6 bases). The CDR3 runs 15 residues. Germline-derived CDR1 and CDR2 are WNHNN and SYGVQD (reference sequence). V lost 4 bases to trimming and J lost 2 bases, with 12 bases between them. CDR3 sequence (DNA): TGCGCCAGCAGTGTTATCAGGGGCGCCTACAATGAGCAGTTCTTC. The encoded protein is CASSVIRGAYNEQFF.

The chain carries TRBV9 and TRBJ1-6; D is uncertain. Germline assignment: CDR1 SGDLS and CDR2 YYNGEE. Trimming removed 0 bases from V and 9 bases from J, with 13 bases in between. The CDR3 runs 15 residues. The CDR3 is CASSVASPVGSPLHF. The CDR3 region has the DNA TGTGCCAGCAGCGTAGCTAGTCCAGTCGGTTCACCCCTCCACTTT.